The rows below give T cell receptor beta chains drawn from one sample of a study of PD-L1 blockade in urothelial cancer. Profiled with immunoSEQ multiplex PCR; TCRdb holds only in-frame clones, not every one. This sample yields around 14,000 clones, of which approximately 90% are seen a single time; 13% to 15% belongs to the top ten. The sample was PBMCs, taken around atezolizumab (anti-PD-L1) treatment. All receptors derive from a man in his 70s with urothelial cancer. Each CDR3 is given with its conserved first and last residue. A D gene is named only where the DNA matches it firmly. Only some rows state a clone size, as once, few, many or a class for expanded clones.

d_call j_call v_call clone_size cdr3_aa cdr3_nt
- TRBJ2-7 TRBV19 - CASSITSGQPTYEQYF TGTGCCAGTAGTATAACCTCCGGACAGCCTACCTACGAGCAGTACTTC
TRBD1 TRBJ1-2 TRBV20-1 - CSAIRDRAYTF TGCAGTGCTATAAGAGACAGGGCATACACCTTC
TRBD1 TRBJ1-1 TRBV28 - CASRPGQGNTEAFF TGTGCCAGCAGACCCGGACAGGGGAACACTGAAGCTTTCTTT
- TRBJ2-1 TRBV5-1 - CASSLREYNEQFF TGCGCCAGCAGCTTGAGGGAGTACAATGAGCAGTTCTTC
TRBD2 TRBJ2-5 TRBV4-1 - CASSQNAGGGLETQYF TGCGCCAGCAGCCAAAACGCGGGGGGAGGTCTTGAGACCCAGTACTTC
TRBD1 TRBJ1-4 TRBV6-6 - CASSYPTGGANEKLFF TGTGCCAGCAGTTACCCGACAGGGGGAGCTAATGAAAAACTGTTTTTT
- TRBJ2-1 TRBV27 - CASSDLTGINEQFF TGTGCCAGCTCCGACCTCACAGGGATCAATGAGCAGTTCTTC
- TRBJ2-3 TRBV6-4 - CAGSGSNAADTQYF TGTGCCGGCAGTGGTTCTAACGCTGCAGATACGCAGTATTTT
TRBD1 TRBJ2-1 TRBV5-1 - CASSLEGQGAWNEQFF TGCGCCAGCAGCTTGGAGGGCCAGGGGGCGTGGAATGAGCAGTTCTTC
- TRBJ1-1 TRBV11-2 - CASRQGGTEAFF TGTGCCAGCAGGCAGGGCGGCACTGAAGCTTTCTTT
- TRBJ1-5 TRBV4-1 once CASSSGSGQPQHF TGCGCCAGCAGTTCGGGGAGCGGTCAGCCCCAGCATTTT
- TRBJ2-3 TRBV5-1 - CASSLAMEGFGTDTQYF TGCGCCAGCAGCTTGGCAATGGAGGGGTTTGGCACAGATACGCAGTATTTT
- TRBJ1-5 TRBV2 - CASNLGHSNQPQHF TGTGCCAGCAACCTAGGCCATAGCAATCAGCCCCAGCATTTT
- TRBJ1-2 TRBV6-1 - CLLDGYTF TGCCTCCTAGATGGCTACACCTTC
- TRBJ2-1 TRBV30 - CAWRIAEVGFF TGTGCCTGGAGAATCGCGGAAGTTGGGTTCTTC
TRBD2 TRBJ2-1 TRBV7-2 - CASSLQPSGGYNEQFF TGTGCCAGCAGCTTACAACCTAGCGGGGGGTACAATGAGCAGTTCTTC
TRBD2 TRBJ2-1 TRBV19 - CASSIGTTEQFF TGTGCCAGTAGTATCGGGACTACCGAGCAGTTCTTC
TRBD1 TRBJ2-1 TRBV29-1 - CSVAKTGSEQFF TGCAGCGTTGCGAAGACAGGGAGTGAGCAGTTCTTC
- TRBJ2-5 TRBV7-7 - CASSPQQGIRETQYF TGTGCCAGCAGCCCCCAGCAGGGGATTCGGGAGACCCAGTACTTC
- TRBJ2-7 TRBV11-2 - CASSPETSYEQYF TGTGCCAGCAGCCCCGAGACATCCTACGAGCAGTACTTC
TRBD2 TRBJ2-1 TRBV7-9 - CASSSTGGVHNEQFF TGTGCCAGCAGCTCCACCGGGGGGGTCCACAATGAGCAGTTCTTC
TRBD1 TRBJ2-2 TRBV28 once CASRKSDRVSGELFF TGTGCCAGCAGAAAGAGCGACAGGGTATCCGGGGAGCTGTTTTTT